This T cell receptor beta chain was captured in a study of patients and donors after allogeneic stem cell transplantation. Germline V gene data show CDR1 as DFQATT and CDR2 as SNEGSKA (reference sequence). The V end was cut by 3 bases, the J end by 1 base, with 10 bases between. The CDR3 is made up of 14 amino acids. The sample holds a few counts of this clonotype. TCRdb re-derived calls from the RT-PCR reads in MiXCR, one entry per CDR3 protein. The sample carries about a million distinct CDR3 sequences, about a sixth recorded once. The receptor was isolated from a human donor who was either an allogeneic HSCT recipient or a stem cell or donor lymphocyte infusion donor (not recorded which). It is not recorded whose cells these are; they may come from a transplant donor. The rearrangement links TRBV20-1 to TRBJ1-5; a possible D gene is TRBD1 (5 bases). The sample taken for sequencing was blood, either unsorted or a sorted T cell fraction (not recorded which). CDR3 DNA: TGCAGTGCTAGGTGGGGCAGGAGCAATCAGCCCCAGCATTTT. This gives the protein CSARWGRSNQPQHF.